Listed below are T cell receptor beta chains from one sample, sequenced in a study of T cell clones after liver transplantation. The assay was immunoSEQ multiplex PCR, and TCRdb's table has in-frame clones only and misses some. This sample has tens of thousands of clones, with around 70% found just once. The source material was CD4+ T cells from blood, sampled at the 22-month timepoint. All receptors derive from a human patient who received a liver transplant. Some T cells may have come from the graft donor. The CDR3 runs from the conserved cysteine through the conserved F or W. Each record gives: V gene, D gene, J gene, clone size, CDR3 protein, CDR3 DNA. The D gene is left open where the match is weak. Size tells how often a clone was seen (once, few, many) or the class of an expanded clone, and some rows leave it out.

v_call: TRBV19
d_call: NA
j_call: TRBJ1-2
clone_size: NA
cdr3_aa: CASSTHSYGYTF
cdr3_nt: TGTGCCAGTAGTACACACAGCTATGGCTACACCTTC

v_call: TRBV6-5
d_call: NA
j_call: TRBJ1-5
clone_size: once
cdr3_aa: CASRPGTVNQPQHF
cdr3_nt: TGTGCCAGCAGACCCGGGACCGTTAATCAGCCCCAGCATTTT

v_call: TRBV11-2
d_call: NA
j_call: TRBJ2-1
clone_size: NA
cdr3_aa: CASSSRASEYNEQFF
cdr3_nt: TGTGCCAGCAGCTCCCGGGCTAGCGAGTACAATGAGCAGTTCTTC

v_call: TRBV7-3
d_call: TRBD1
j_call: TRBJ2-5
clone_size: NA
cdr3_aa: CASSQGQAQETQYF
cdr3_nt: TGTGCCAGCAGTCAGGGACAGGCACAAGAGACCCAGTACTTC

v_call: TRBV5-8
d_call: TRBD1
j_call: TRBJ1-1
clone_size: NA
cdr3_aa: CASEPLRGQGNTEAFF
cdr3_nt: TGTGCCAGCGAACCATTGAGGGGACAGGGGAACACTGAAGCTTTCTTT

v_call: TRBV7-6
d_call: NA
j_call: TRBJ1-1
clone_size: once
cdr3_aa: CASSAGHRATEAFF
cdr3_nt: TGTGCCAGCAGCGCGGGACACCGCGCCACTGAAGCTTTCTTT

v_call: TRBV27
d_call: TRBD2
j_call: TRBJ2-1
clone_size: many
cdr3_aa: CASSLSGGANEQFF
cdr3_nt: TGTGCCAGCAGTTTGTCCGGGGGGGCTAATGAGCAGTTCTTC

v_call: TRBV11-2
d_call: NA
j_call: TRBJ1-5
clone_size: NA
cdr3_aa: CASSLAGIENQPQHF
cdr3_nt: TGTGCCAGCAGCTTAGCGGGGATAGAGAATCAGCCCCAGCATTTT

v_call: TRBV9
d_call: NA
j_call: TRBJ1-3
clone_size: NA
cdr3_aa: CASSAQDSGNTIYF
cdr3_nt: TGTGCCAGCAGCGCACAGGATTCTGGAAACACCATATATTTT

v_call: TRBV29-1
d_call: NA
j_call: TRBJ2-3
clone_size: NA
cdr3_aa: CSVRADLTDTQYF
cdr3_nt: TGCAGCGTTAGGGCAGACCTCACAGATACGCAGTATTTT

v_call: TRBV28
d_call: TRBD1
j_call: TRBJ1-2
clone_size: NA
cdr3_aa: CASSFLTGGHGYTF
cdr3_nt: TGTGCCAGCAGTTTCCTCACAGGGGGCCATGGCTACACCTTC

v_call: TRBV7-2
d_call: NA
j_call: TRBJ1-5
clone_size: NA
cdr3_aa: CASSRRGWDQPQHF
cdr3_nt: TGTGCCAGCAGCAGACGGGGGTGGGATCAGCCCCAGCATTTT

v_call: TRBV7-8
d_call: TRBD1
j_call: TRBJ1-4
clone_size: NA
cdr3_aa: CASSTRQGLEKLFF
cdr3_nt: TGTGCCAGCAGCACCCGACAGGGACTAGAAAAACTGTTTTTT

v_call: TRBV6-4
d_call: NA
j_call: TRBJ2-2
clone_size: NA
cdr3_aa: CASSPRGTPHTGELFF
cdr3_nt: TGTGCCAGCAGTCCAAGGGGGACTCCTCACACCGGGGAGCTGTTTTTT

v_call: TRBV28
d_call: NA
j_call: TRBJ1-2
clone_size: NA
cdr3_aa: CAGSSYARDHRGYTF
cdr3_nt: TGTGCCGGCAGTTCCTACGCCAGGGACCATCGGGGCTACACCTTC

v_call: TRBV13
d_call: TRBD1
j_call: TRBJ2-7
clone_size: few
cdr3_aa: CASSSSRQGAYEQYF
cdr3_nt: TGTGCCAGCAGCTCAAGCAGACAGGGGGCGTACGAGCAGTACTTC

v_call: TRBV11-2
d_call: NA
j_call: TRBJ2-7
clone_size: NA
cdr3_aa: CASSPYDTDYGQYF
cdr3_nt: TGTGCCAGCAGCCCATATGACACCGACTACGGGCAGTACTTC

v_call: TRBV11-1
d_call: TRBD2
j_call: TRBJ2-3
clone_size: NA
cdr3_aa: CASSPGLAGGLGTDTQYF
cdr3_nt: TGTGCCAGCAGCCCAGGACTAGCGGGGGGGCTAGGCACAGATACGCAGTATTTT

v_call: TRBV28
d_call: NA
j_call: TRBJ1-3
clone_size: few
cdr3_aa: CASSPPSGNTIYF
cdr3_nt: TGTGCCAGCAGCCCCCCCAGCGGAAACACCATATATTTT

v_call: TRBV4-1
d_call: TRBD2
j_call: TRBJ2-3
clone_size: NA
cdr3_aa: CASSRLAGGLDTQYF
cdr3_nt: TGCGCCAGCAGTAGACTAGCGGGGGGCCTAGATACGCAGTATTTT

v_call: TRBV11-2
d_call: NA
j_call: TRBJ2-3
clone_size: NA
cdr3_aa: CASSLRNDADTQYF
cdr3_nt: TGTGCCAGCAGCTTAAGAAACGATGCAGATACGCAGTATTTT

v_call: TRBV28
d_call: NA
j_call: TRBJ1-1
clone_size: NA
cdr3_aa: CASSSGRRVTEAFF
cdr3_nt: TGTGCCAGCAGTTCAGGGAGGAGGGTCACTGAAGCTTTCTTT

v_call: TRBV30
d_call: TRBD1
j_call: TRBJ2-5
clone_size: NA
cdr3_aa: CAWNRQGGQETQYF
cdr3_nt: TGTGCCTGGAACCGACAGGGGGGACAAGAGACCCAGTACTTC

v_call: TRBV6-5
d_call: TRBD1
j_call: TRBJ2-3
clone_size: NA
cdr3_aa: CASRDRITDTQYF
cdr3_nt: TGTGCCAGCAGGGACAGGATCACAGATACGCAGTATTTT

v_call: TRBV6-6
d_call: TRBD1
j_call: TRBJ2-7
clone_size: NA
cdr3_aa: CASSYSAGQGHEQYF
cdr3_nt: TGTGCCAGCAGTTACTCAGCGGGACAGGGCCACGAGCAGTACTTC

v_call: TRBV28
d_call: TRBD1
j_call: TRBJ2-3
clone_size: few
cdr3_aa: CASRSGQGTDTQYF
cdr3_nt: TGTGCCAGCAGAAGCGGACAGGGGACAGATACGCAGTATTTT